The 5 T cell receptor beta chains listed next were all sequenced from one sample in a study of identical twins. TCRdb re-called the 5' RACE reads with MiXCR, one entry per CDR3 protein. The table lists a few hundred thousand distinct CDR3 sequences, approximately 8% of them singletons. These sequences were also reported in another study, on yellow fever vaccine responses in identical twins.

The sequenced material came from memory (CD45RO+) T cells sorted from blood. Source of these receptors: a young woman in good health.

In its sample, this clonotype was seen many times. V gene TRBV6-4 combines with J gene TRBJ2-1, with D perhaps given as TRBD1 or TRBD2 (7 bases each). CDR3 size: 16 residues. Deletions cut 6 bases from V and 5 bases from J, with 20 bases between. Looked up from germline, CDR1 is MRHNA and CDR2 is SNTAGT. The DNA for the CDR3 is TGTGCCAGCAGCTCCCAGGGGGGGTCCGCTAACAATGAGCAGTTCTTC. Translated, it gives CASSSQGGSANNEQFF.

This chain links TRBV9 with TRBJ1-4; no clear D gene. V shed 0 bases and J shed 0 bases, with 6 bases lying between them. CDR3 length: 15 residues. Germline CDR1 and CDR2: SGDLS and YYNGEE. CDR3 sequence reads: CASSVAGATNEKLFF. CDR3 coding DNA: TGTGCCAGCAGCGTAGCCGGAGCAACTAATGAAAAACTGTTTTTT.

CDR3 loop: CSARDWDREGGYTF. CDR3 nucleotides: TGCAGTGCTAGAGATTGGGACAGGGAGGGGGGCTACACCTTC. The rearrangement uses TRBV20-1 and TRBJ1-2; 9 positions match TRBD1. Germline CDR1 reads DFQATT; CDR2 reads SNEGSKA (reference sequence). Unmatched junction bases numbered 7, after V lost 0 bases and J lost 8 bases. The CDR3 has 14 amino acids.

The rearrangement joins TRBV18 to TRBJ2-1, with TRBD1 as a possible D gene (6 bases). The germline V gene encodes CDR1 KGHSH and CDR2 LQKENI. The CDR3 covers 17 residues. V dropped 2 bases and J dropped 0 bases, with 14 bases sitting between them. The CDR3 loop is CASSPNRVGSSYNEQFF. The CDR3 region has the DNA TGTGCCAGCTCACCAAACAGGGTCGGAAGCTCCTACAATGAGCAGTTCTTC.

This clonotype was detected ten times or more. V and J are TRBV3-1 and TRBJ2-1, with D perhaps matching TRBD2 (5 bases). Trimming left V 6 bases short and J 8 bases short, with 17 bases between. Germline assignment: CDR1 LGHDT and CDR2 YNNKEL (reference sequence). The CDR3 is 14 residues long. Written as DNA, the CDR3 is TGTGCCAGCAGACTCAGCACGGGATTGCATGAGCAGTTCTTC. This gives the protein CASRLSTGLHEQFF.